This T cell receptor beta chain was sequenced during a study of blood T cell dynamics during melanoma immunotherapy. The CDR3 has 15 amino acids. V lost 5 bases and J 2 bases, leaving 15 bases between the germline ends. Germline lookup yields CDR1 MNHNY and CDR2 SVGAGI (reference sequence). TCRdb's copy holds only in-frame clones and misses some; the assay was immunoSEQ multiplex PCR. The sample carries 7,000 or so clones, approximately 83% recorded once. Indicated time point: pre-treatment baseline. Patients had no prior systemic cancer treatment, immunosuppressants or other active cancers. The material was blood, obtained from a patient treated with checkpoint blockade. The TCR sequence derives from a human donor with melanoma. Some clones in this sample may be carry-over from other donors' samples. The chain joins TRBV6-6 to TRBJ2-5; no definite D call. CDR3 protein: CASSPKVTVQETQYF. CDR3 nucleotides: TGTGCCAGCAGTCCGAAGGTTACAGTACAAGAGACCCAGTACTTC.